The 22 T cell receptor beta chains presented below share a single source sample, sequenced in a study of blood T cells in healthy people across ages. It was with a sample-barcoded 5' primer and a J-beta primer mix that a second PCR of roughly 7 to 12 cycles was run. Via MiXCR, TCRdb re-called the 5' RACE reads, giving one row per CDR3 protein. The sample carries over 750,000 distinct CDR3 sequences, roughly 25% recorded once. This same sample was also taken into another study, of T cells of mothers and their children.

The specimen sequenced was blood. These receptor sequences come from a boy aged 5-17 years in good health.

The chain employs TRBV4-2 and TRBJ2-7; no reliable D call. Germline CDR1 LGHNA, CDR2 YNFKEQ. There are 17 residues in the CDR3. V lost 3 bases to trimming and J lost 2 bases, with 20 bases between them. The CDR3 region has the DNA TGTGCCAGCAGCCAGGCCGCTTCTAGGAATAACCCCTACGAGCAGTACTTC. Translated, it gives CASSQAASRNNPYEQYF.

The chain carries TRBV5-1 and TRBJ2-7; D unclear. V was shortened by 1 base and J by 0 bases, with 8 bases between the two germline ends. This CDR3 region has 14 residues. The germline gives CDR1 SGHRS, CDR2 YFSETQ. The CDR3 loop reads CASSLSHGSYEQYF. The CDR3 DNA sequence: TGCGCCAGCAGCTTGTCGCACGGCTCCTACGAGCAGTACTTC. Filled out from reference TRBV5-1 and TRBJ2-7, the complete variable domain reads KAGVTQTPRYLIKTRGQQVTLSCSPISGHRSVSWYQQTPGQGLQFLFEYFSETQRNKGNFPGRFSGRQFSNSRSEMNVSTLELGDSALYLCASSLSHGSYEQYFGPGTRLTVT.

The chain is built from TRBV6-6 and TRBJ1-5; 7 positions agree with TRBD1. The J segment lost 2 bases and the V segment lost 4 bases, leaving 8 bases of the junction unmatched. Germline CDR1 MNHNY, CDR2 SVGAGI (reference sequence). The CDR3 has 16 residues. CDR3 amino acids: CASSSLTGTRNQPQHF. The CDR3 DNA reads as TGTGCCAGCAGTTCGTTGACAGGGACACGCAATCAGCCCCAGCATTTT.

CDR3: CASSLDGLAVQETQYF. DNA of the CDR3: TGTGCCAGCAGCTTAGACGGGCTGGCGGTGCAAGAGACCCAGTACTTC. V gene TRBV11-2 combines with J gene TRBJ2-5; D not resolved. The germline V gene encodes CDR1 SGHAT and CDR2 FQNNGV. Trimming pared 0 bases from V and 2 bases from J, leaving 13 bases between. This CDR3 comprises 16 residues.

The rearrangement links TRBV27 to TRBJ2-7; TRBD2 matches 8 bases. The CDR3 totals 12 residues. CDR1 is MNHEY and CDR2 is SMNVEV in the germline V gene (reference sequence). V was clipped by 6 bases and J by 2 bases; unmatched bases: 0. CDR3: CASRRGAYEQYF. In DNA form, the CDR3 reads TGTGCCAGCAGGCGGGGGGCCTACGAGCAGTACTTC.

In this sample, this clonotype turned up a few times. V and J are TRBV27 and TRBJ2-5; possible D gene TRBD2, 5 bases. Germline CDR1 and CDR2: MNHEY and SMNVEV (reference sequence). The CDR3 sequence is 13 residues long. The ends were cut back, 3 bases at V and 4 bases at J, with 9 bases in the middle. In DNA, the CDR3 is TGTGCCAGCAGTTTGAATGAGGGAGAGACCCAGTACTTC. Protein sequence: CASSLNEGETQYF.

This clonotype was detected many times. CDR3 coding DNA: TGTGCCAGCTCACCCAGCGGCGGGGAGACCCAGTACTTC. Protein product: CASSPSGGETQYF. The chain uses TRBV18 and TRBJ2-5; D perhaps matches TRBD2 (5 bases). Per germline, CDR1 KGHSH and CDR2 LQKENI. The CDR3 spans 13 residues. V lost 3 bases and J 5 bases, leaving 10 bases between the germline ends.

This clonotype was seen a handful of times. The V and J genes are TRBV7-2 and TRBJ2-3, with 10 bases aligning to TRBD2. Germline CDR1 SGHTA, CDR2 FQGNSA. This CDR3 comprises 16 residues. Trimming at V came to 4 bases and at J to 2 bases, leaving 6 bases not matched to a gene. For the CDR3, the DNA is TGTGCCAGCAGCTCGCTAGCGGGGGCTTTCACAGATACGCAGTATTTT. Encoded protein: CASSSLAGAFTDTQYF.

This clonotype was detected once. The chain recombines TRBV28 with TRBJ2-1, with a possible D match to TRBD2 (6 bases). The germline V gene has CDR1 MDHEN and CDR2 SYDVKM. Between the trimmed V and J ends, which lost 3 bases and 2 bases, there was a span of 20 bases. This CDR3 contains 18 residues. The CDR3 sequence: CASSFSGGSGFTYNEQFF. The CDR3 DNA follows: TGTGCCAGCAGTTTTTCCGGTGGAAGCGGGTTCACCTACAATGAGCAGTTCTTC.

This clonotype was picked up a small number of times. The CDR3 nucleotides are TGTGCCAGCAGTTTCGGGGACTATTTGGGTGAGCAGTTCTTC. It specifies CASSFGDYLGEQFF. V and J are TRBV28 and TRBJ2-1; 7 bases are a match to TRBD2. Trimming took 3 bases from V and 9 from J; bases not matched to a gene: 8. From germline, CDR1 is MDHEN and CDR2 SYDVKM. This CDR3 has 14 amino acids.

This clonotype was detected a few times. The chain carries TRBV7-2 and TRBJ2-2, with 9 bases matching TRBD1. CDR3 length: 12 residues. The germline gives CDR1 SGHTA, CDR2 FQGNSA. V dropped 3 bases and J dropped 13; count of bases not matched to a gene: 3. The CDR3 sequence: CASSLGQGVLFF. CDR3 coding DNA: TGTGCCAGCAGCTTGGGACAGGGTGTGCTGTTTTTT.

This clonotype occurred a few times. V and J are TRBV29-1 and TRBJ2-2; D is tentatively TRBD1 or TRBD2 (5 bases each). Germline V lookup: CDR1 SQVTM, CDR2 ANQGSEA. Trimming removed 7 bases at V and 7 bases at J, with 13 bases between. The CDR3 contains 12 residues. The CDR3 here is CSATRGGGELFF. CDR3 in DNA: TGCAGCGCCACGAGGGGTGGCGGGGAGCTGTTTTTT.

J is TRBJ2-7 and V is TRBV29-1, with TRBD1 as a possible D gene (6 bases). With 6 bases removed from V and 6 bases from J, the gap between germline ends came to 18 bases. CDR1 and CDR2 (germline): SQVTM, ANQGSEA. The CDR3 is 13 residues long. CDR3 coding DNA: TGCAGCGTCCGCTTTACAGGGAAGGGCGAGCAGTACTTC. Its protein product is CSVRFTGKGEQYF.

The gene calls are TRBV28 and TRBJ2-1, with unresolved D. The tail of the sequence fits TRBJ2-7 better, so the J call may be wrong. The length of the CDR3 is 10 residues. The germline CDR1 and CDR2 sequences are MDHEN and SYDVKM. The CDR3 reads CASQRYEQYF. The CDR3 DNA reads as TGTGCCAGCCAGCGCTACGAGCAGTACTTC.

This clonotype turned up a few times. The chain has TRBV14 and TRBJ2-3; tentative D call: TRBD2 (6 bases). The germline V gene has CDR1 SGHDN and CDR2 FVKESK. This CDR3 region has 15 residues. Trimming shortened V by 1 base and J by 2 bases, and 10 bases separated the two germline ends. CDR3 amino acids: CASSQATGATDTQYF. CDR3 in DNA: TGTGCCAGCAGCCAAGCCACGGGAGCCACAGATACGCAGTATTTT.

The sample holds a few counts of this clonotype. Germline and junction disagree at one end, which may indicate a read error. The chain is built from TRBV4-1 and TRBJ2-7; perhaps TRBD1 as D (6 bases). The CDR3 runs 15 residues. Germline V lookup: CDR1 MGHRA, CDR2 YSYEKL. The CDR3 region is CAGSQDQGIAREQYF. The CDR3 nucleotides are TGCGCCGGCAGCCAAGATCAGGGGATCGCGAGGGAGCAGTACTTC.

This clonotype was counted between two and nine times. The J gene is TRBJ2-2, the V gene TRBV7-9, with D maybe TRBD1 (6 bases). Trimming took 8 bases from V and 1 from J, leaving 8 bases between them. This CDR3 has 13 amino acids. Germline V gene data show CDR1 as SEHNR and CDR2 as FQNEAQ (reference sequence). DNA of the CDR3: TGTGCCAGCGCAGGGGTGAACACCGGGGAGCTGTTTTTT. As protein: CASAGVNTGELFF.

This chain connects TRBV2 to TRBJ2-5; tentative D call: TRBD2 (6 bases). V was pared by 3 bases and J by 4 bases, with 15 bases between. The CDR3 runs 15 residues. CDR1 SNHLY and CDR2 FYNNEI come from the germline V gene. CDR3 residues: CASSEEGFTRETQYF. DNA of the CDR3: TGTGCCAGCAGTGAGGAGGGGTTTACTAGAGAGACCCAGTACTTC.

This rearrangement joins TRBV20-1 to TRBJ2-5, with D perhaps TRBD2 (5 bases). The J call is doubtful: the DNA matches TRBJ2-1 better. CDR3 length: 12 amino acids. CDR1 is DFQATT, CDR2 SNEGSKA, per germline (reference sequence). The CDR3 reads CSASGISNEQFF. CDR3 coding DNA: TGCAGTGCTAGCGGGATAAGCAATGAGCAGTTCTTC.

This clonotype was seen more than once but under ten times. The CDR3 nucleotides read TGTGCCAGCAGTTTCGGCGTGTACAGCTCCTATAATTCACCCCTCCACTTT. Its protein is CASSFGVYSSYNSPLHF. The chain employs TRBV27 and TRBJ1-6, with unresolved D. In germline, CDR1 is MNHEY, CDR2 SMNVEV (reference sequence). The CDR3 contains 17 residues. Trimming removed 3 bases from V and 0 bases from J, with 12 bases in between.

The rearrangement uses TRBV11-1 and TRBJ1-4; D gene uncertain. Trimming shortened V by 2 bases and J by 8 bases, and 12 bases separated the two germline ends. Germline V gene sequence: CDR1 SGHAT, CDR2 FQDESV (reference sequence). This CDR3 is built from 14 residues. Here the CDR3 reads CASSLLGGGEKLFF. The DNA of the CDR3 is TGTGCCAGCAGCTTACTTGGCGGCGGGGAAAAACTGTTTTTT.

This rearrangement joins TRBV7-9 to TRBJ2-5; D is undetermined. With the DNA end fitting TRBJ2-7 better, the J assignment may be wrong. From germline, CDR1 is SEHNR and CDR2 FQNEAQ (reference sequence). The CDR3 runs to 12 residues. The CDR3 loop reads CASSSREYEQYF. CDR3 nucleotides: TGTGCCAGCAGCTCTAGGGAATACGAGCAGTACTTC.